Listed below are T cell receptor beta chains from one sample, sequenced in a study of T cells in Graves' hyperthyroidism and ophthalmopathy. One entry per CDR3 protein results from TCRdb running MiXCR on the multiplex PCR reads. The sample lists about 270,000 distinct CDR3 sequences; 12% to 15% were seen once. The sample taken for sequencing was blood. These receptors were collected from a woman in her forties or fifties with Graves' hyperthyroidism that later progressed to Graves' ophthalmopathy. Both conserved end residues are part of each CDR3.

TRBJ1-5	TRBV10-3	CAISESGLPRRPQHF
TRBJ1-6	TRBV7-2	CASSQGGHGGVTLHF
TRBJ2-2	TRBV10-3	CAIRTGTGTGELFF
TRBJ2-6	TRBV19	CASREDRFPSGANILTF
TRBJ2-2	TRBV6-1	CASSDRGPTGELFF
TRBJ1-1	TRBV5-1	CASSLSPGTAEAFF
TRBJ1-5	TRBV27	CASSLIGSGQPQHF
TRBJ2-1	TRBV7-9	CASSFTSYNEQFF
TRBJ2-2	TRBV5-1	CASSLLRGTGIGELFF
TRBJ2-5	TRBV7-3	CASSLQDGPQETQYF
TRBJ2-1	TRBV6-2/TRBV6-3	CASRTRGAETYNEQFF
TRBJ2-3	TRBV30	CAWNIRGSTDTQYF
TRBJ2-5	TRBV28	CASSLNEETQYF
TRBJ2-5	TRBV9	CASSAPTSVEAETQYF
TRBJ1-6	TRBV11-2	CASSLMPGQDYSPLHF
TRBJ1-2	TRBV20-1	CSARGGQGDYGYTF
TRBJ2-5	TRBV5-6	CASSFGGDETQYF
TRBJ1-3	TRBV18	CASSLTGSNTMYF
TRBJ2-7	TRBV5-5	CASSPGGGGLEQYF
TRBJ2-1	TRBV5-1	CASSPQLTSPKGQFF
TRBJ2-7	TRBV11-2	CASSFFVRDTLYEQYF
TRBJ2-7	TRBV20-1	CSARDLLALPYEQYF
TRBJ2-2	TRBV5-6	CASSLGIGNTGELFF
TRBJ2-5	TRBV6-1	CASSYSQSQETQYF
TRBJ2-7	TRBV18	CASSPPGDPYEQYF
TRBJ2-1	TRBV25-1	CASRLGDEQFF
TRBJ2-3	TRBV5-1	CASSLGRGMDTQYF
TRBJ1-2	TRBV5-1	CASSLDPGQGYGYTF